The clone carrying this TCR beta chain was detected ten times or more. As for time point: newly diagnosed GD, antithyroid drugs for less than 3 months. Making the TCR library involved RNA that had been extracted from PBMCs. This entry comes from a study of regulatory T cells in long-lasting Graves disease. The authors built TCR beta libraries using iRepertoire HTBI primers and Arm-PCR of CDR3 regions. TCRdb passed the multiplex PCR reads through MiXCR, listing each CDR3 protein once. The profile shows about 530,000 distinct CDR3 sequences, 16% of them singletons. The CDR3 runs 16 residues. Germline V gene data show CDR1 as SGHAT and CDR2 as FQNNGV. Deletions cut 5 bases from V and 2 bases from J, with 16 bases between. These same records also appear under a second study, on T cells in Graves' hyperthyroidism and ophthalmopathy.

The TCR comes from a woman aged 40 to 65 with Graves disease. Source: peripheral blood mononuclear cells (PBMCs), taken at new diagnosis, from a patient treated with antithyroid drugs. The chain joins TRBV11-2 to TRBJ2-1; D might be TRBD1 (6 bases). The CDR3 loop reads CASSPPGHPPYNEQFF. In nucleotides, the CDR3 is TGTGCCAGCAGCCCCCCGGGACACCCTCCCTACAATGAGCAGTTCTTC. Full variable domain (remainder filled in from reference TRBV11-2 and TRBJ2-1): EAGVAQSPRYKIIEKRQSVAFWCNPISGHATLYWYQQILGQGPKLLIQFQNNGVVDDSQLPKDRFSAERLKGVDSTLKIQPAKLEDSAVYLCASSPPGHPPYNEQFFGPGTRLTVL.